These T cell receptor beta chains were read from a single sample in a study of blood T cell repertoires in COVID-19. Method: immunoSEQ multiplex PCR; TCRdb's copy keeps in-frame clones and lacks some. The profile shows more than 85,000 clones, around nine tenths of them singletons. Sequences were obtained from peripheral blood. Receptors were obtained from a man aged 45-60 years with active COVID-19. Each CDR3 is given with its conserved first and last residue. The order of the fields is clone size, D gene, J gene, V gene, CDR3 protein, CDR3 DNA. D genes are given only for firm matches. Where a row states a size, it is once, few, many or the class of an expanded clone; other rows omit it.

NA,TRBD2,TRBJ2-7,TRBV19,CASRGTTPTEQYF,TGTGCCAGTAGGGGGACTACGCCTACCGAGCAGTACTTC
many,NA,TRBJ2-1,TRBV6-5,CASSYSRVYNEQFF,TGTGCCAGCAGTTACTCTCGCGTGTACAATGAGCAGTTCTTC
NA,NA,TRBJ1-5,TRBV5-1,CASSLLGPQANQPQHF,TGCGCCAGCAGCCTCCTCGGTCCCCAGGCAAATCAGCCCCAGCATTTT
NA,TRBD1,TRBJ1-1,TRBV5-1,CASSFGQGHTEAFF,TGCGCCAGCAGCTTCGGACAGGGCCACACTGAAGCTTTCTTT
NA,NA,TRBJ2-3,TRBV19,CASRQVGRTDTQYF,TGTGCCAGTAGACAAGTGGGCCGGACAGATACGCAGTATTTT
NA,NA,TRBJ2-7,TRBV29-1,CSPRTASGEQYF,TGCAGCCCCCGGACAGCTTCGGGAGAGCAGTACTTC
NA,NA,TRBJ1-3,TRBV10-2,CATSDTISSGNTIYF,TGCGCCACCTCGGACACAATTAGCTCTGGAAACACCATATATTTT
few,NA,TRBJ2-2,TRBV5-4,CASSLFLGRKNTGELFF,TGTGCCAGCAGCTTGTTCCTGGGCAGAAAGAACACCGGGGAGCTGTTTTTT
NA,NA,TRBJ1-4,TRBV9,CASSFTLSKNEKLFF,TGTGCCAGCAGCTTTACATTATCAAAGAATGAAAAACTGTTTTTT
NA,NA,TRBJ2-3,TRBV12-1,CASSSRGGLAYSTDTQYF,TGTGCCAGCAGCTCCCGCGGGGGGTTAGCGTATAGCACAGATACGCAGTATTTT
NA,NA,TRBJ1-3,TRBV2,CASRTGGGSGNTIYF,TGTGCCAGCAGAACCGGGGGGGGCTCTGGAAACACCATATATTTT
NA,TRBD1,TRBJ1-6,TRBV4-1,CASSGTGENSPLHF,TGCGCCAGCAGCGGGACAGGGGAAAATTCACCCCTCCACTTT
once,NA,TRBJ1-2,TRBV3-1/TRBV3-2,CASSRQALGYTF,TGTGCCAGCAGCCGACAGGCCTTGGGCTACACCTTC
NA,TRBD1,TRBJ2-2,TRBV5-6,CASSSYFRGQRELFF,TGTGCCAGCAGCTCGTACTTCAGGGGGCAGCGGGAGCTGTTTTTT
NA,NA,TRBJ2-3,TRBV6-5,CASRIRDSRDTQYF,TGTGCCAGCAGAATCCGGGACTCCCGGGATACGCAGTATTTT
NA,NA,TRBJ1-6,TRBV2,CASSVAGKDSPLHF,TGTGCCAGCAGTGTGGCAGGGAAGGATTCACCCCTCCACTTT
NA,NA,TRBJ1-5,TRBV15,CATSRDRGSTGNQPQHF,TGTGCCACCAGCAGAGATCGAGGCTCTACGGGCAATCAGCCCCAGCATTTT
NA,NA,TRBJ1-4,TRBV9,CASSVTANEKLFF,TGTGCCAGCAGCGTCACAGCAAATGAAAAACTGTTTTTT
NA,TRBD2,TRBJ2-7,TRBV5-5,CASSPLAGAYEQYF,TGTGCCAGCAGCCCCCTAGCGGGGGCCTACGAGCAGTACTTC
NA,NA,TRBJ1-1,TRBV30,CAWRYDTVNTEAFF,TGTGCCTGGAGATACGACACGGTGAACACTGAAGCTTTCTTT